Each of the 16 T cell receptor beta chains below was sequenced from the same sample in a study of T cells in Graves' hyperthyroidism and ophthalmopathy. TCR beta CDR3 regions were amplified from RNA transcripts. HTBI primers were used for first-round RT-PCR of the TCR CDR3. TCRdb re-called the multiplex PCR reads with MiXCR, one entry per CDR3 protein. The sample shows approximately 690,000 distinct CDR3 sequences, around 21% of them seen only once. Sequenced: blood. Receptors originate from a man aged 25-40 years with Graves' ophthalmopathy.

The chain couples TRBV19 to TRBJ2-7; 10 bases agree with TRBD2. There are 14 residues in the CDR3. V lost 5 bases to trimming and J lost 3 bases; unmatched junction nucleotides: 4. CDR1 is LNHDA, CDR2 SQIVND, per germline (reference sequence). The CDR3 nucleotides read TGTGCCAGTAGTGGGGGACTAGCGAACTACGAGCAGTACTTC. Its translation is CASSGGLANYEQYF.

The chain combines TRBV6-2 or TRBV6-3 with TRBJ2-1, with D perhaps matching TRBD1 or TRBD2 (5 bases each). V was trimmed by 7 bases and J by 2 bases, leaving 21 bases between them. Germline V gene sequence: CDR1 MNHEY, CDR2 SVGEGT. The CDR3 is made up of 17 amino acids. CDR3 in DNA: TGTGCCAGCACGGGCGGCCTTAGGGGACCTACCTACAATGAGCAGTTCTTC. It yields the protein CASTGGLRGPTYNEQFF.

This clonotype was counted a few times. The V and J genes are TRBV30 and TRBJ2-5, with D possibly TRBD1 on 5 matching bases. There are 14 residues in the CDR3. The germline CDR1 and CDR2 sequences are GTSNPN and SVGIG (reference sequence). The V end lost 4 bases, the J end lost 4 bases, and 16 bases lay between the germline ends. Here the CDR3 DNA reads TGTGCCTGGAATCGGGCAGGGCCGGTAGAGACCCAGTACTTC. Protein: CAWNRAGPVETQYF.

On this clonotype: Its ends do not fully match the called genes, so a read error is possible. The V gene is TRBV24-1, the J gene TRBJ2-3; a weak D match, TRBD2 (5 bases). Germline V gene data show CDR1 as KGHDR and CDR2 as SFDVKD. The CDR3 runs to 15 residues. CDR3 sequence (DNA): TGTGCCACCAGTGATTTACGGGATCTCACAGATACGCGGTATTTT. Protein product: CATSDLRDLTDTRYF.

This clonotype has ten or more counts. This sequence joins TRBV28 and TRBJ1-5, with 10 positions matching TRBD1. V shed 0 bases and J 6 bases; nucleotides not matched to a gene: 2. Germline V gives CDR1 MDHEN, CDR2 SYDVKM. CDR3 length: 15 residues. The CDR3 is CASSLWGTGVQPQHF. The CDR3 DNA follows: TGTGCCAGCAGTTTATGGGGGACAGGGGTTCAGCCCCAGCATTTT.

The J gene is TRBJ1-2, the V gene TRBV6-6, with 7 bases fitting TRBD1. CDR1 MNHNY and CDR2 SVGAGI come from the germline V gene (reference sequence). Trimming removed 0 bases from V and 8 bases from J; junction bases left unmatched: 3. The CDR3 runs 13 residues. Here the CDR3 DNA reads TGTGCCAGCAGTTACTCGACAGGGAAAGGCTACACCTTC. It specifies CASSYSTGKGYTF.

Ten or more counts support this clonotype. The chain combines TRBV2 with TRBJ2-7, with 7 bases lining up with TRBD2. V shed 4 bases, J shed 5 bases, and the junction held 11 bases outside the gene matches. The CDR3 is made up of 15 amino acids. Germline CDR1 SNHLY, CDR2 FYNNEI. The CDR3 spells CASSAQGGSSHEQYF. DNA of the CDR3: TGTGCCAGCAGTGCCCAGGGCGGGAGTTCCCACGAGCAGTACTTC. Supplemented by reference TRBV2 and TRBJ2-7, the full variable domain reads EPEVTQTPSHQVTQMGQEVILRCVPISNHLYFYWYRQILGQKVEFLVSFYNNEISEKSEIFDDQFSVERPDGSNFTLKIRSTKLEDSAMYFCASSAQGGSSHEQYFGPGTRLTVT.

This clonotype was detected only a few times. The chain has TRBV7-6 and TRBJ2-1; D is perhaps TRBD1 or TRBD2 (7 bases each). CDR1 SGHVS and CDR2 FNYEAQ come from the germline V gene. The CDR3 is 16 residues long. The V end lost 3 bases, the J end lost 2 bases, and 14 bases lay between the germline ends. In DNA form, the CDR3 reads TGTGCCAGCAGCTTCCCCCAGGGGGGGGCCTACAATGAGCAGTTCTTC. This codes for CASSFPQGGAYNEQFF.

This sequence joins TRBV4-1 and TRBJ2-7, with a tentative D call TRBD2 (6 bases). The CDR3 has 14 residues. V was pared by 5 bases and J by 0 bases, with 11 bases between. The germline V gene has CDR1 MGHRA and CDR2 YSYEKL. The CDR3 DNA sequence: TGCGCCAGCAGCGTGAGGCGGGACTCCTACGAGCAGTACTTC. Protein product: CASSVRRDSYEQYF.

This clonotype was counted at least ten times. This sequence joins TRBV25-1 and TRBJ2-5; D assignment may be TRBD1 or TRBD2 (6 bases each). Trimming took off 3 bases at V and 2 bases at J, with 19 bases between the two ends. The CDR3 is 17 amino acids. The germline CDR1 and CDR2 sequences are MGHDK and SYGVNS. The CDR3 coding sequence is TGTGCCAGCAGTGACCTCCCCCCGGGGGCGCTTCAAGAGACCCAGTACTTC. Translation: CASSDLPPGALQETQYF. Full variable domain (rest looked up from reference TRBV25-1 and TRBJ2-5): EADIYQTPRYLVIGTGKKITLECSQTMGHDKMYWYQQDPGMELHLIHYSYGVNSTEKGDLSSESTVSRIRTEHFPLTLESARPSHTSQYLCASSDLPPGALQETQYFGPGTRLLVL.

This clonotype turned up a few times. The rearrangement links TRBV14 to TRBJ2-1; D may be TRBD2 (5 bases). Trimming pared 4 bases from V and 10 bases from J, leaving 14 bases between. The CDR3 covers 13 residues. Germline values: CDR1 SGHDN, CDR2 FVKESK. The CDR3 spells CASSLGGMREQFF. Here the CDR3 DNA reads TGTGCCAGCAGCCTCGGAGGAATGCGGGAGCAGTTCTTC. Full variable domain (outside the CDR3, taken from reference TRBV14 and TRBJ2-1): EAGVTQFPSHSVIEKGQTVTLRCDPISGHDNLYWYRRVMGKEIKFLLHFVKESKQDESGMPNNRFLAERTGGTYSTLKVQPAELEDSGVYFCASSLGGMREQFFGPGTRLTVL.

The chain has TRBV7-2 and TRBJ2-7; possible D gene TRBD2, 5 bases. CDR3 length: 14 amino acids. Germline lookup yields CDR1 SGHTA and CDR2 FQGNSA. The V and J ends lost 2 bases and 3 bases respectively, with 11 bases between them. CDR3 region: CASSLPGLHYEQYF. CDR3 nucleotides: TGTGCCAGCAGCTTACCCGGACTCCACTACGAGCAGTACTTC.

This clonotype was observed at least ten times. This chain joins TRBV12-3 or TRBV12-4 and TRBJ2-6; D is possibly TRBD1 (6 bases). The CDR3 consists of 15 residues. The ends were cut back, 3 bases at V and 0 bases at J, with 6 bases in the middle. The CDR3 DNA reads as TGTGCCAGCAGTTTCAGGGGCTCTGGGGCCAACGTCCTGACTTTC. Translated: CASSFRGSGANVLTF.

This clonotype was observed many times. CDR3 coding DNA: TGTGCCAGCAGCCGGGGGTCAGAAGAGACCCAGTACTTC. This gives the protein CASSRGSEETQYF. The chain couples TRBV7-3 to TRBJ2-5, with D perhaps matching TRBD2 (6 bases). The length of the CDR3 is 13 residues. V was clipped by 5 bases and J by 3 bases, with 10 bases between them. The V gene's germline CDR1 is SGHTA and CDR2 FQGTGA.

This clonotype was seen only a few times. This chain links TRBV28 with TRBJ2-7, with 12 bases fitting TRBD1. CDR3 length: 15 residues. The ends lost 7 bases at V and 5 bases at J; junction bases unmatched: 9. CDR1 and CDR2 (germline): MDHEN, SYDVKM. This CDR3 is CASNQGTGGIHEQYF. CDR3 DNA: TGTGCCAGCAACCAAGGGACAGGGGGCATCCACGAGCAGTACTTC.

This clonotype was observed a few times. This chain joins TRBV28 and TRBJ1-2; tentatively, D is TRBD1 (6 bases). In germline, CDR1 is MDHEN, CDR2 SYDVKM. The CDR3 is 12 residues long. Trimming cost V 6 bases and J 8 bases, with 13 bases left between them. This CDR3 is CASSSGADGYTF. The CDR3 DNA reads as TGTGCCAGCAGCTCGGGGGCTGACGGCTACACCTTC.